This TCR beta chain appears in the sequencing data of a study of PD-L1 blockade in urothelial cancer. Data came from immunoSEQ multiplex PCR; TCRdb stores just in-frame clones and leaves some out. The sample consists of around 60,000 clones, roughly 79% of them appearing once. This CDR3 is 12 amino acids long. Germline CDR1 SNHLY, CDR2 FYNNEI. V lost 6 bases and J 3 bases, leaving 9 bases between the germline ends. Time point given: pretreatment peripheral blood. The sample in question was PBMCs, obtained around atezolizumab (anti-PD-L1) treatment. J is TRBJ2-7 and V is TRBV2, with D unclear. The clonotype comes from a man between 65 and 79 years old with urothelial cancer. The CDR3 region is CASSQENYEQYF. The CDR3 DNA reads TGTGCCAGCAGCCAGGAAAACTACGAGCAGTACTTC.